The source of this T cell receptor (beta chain) is a study of cytomegalovirus exposure and HLA in healthy donors. Trimming pared 1 base from V and 3 bases from J, leaving 13 bases between. Looked up from germline, CDR1 is MNHEY and CDR2 is SMNVEV (reference sequence). The CDR3 runs 15 residues. In the PCR, 60 Vbeta and 13 Jbeta primers were used. Measured with immunoSEQ multiplex PCR; TCRdb has only the in-frame clones, and not every one. The sample shows 85,000 to 100,000 clones, 60% to 65% of them seen only once. A word on this clone: Its antigen remains unidentified.

Study conclusions and caveats: Productive status was seen about 87% or about 30% of the time for most TCR beta V segments in an earlier analysis.

Material: PBMCs. This TCR derives from a human donor in good health. This chain links TRBV27 with TRBJ2-7; D gene ambiguous. CDR3 sequence: CASSLYGAAYYEQYF. The CDR3, as DNA: TGTGCCAGCAGTTTATACGGAGCCGCTTACTACGAGCAGTACTTC.